One and the same sample provided the 3 T cell receptor beta chains below, sequenced in a study of radiotherapy plus CTLA-4 blockade in lung cancer. Libraries were prepared by immunoSEQ multiplex PCR; TCRdb keeps only in-frame clonotypes and omits some of them. The sample holds around 99,000 clones, around 88% seen once. The sequencing here drew on peripheral blood, taken from a patient treated with radiotherapy plus ipilimumab. The receptors originated from a human donor with non-small cell lung cancer that progressed on radiotherapy plus ipilimumab.

The DNA for the CDR3 is TGCGCCAGCAGCCTGTCGGAGCGGGCCTACGAGCAGTACTTC. It encodes CASSLSERAYEQYF. The chain carries TRBV5-1 and TRBJ2-7; maybe TRBD2 (6 bases). The CDR3 runs 14 residues. With 4 bases removed from V and 2 bases from J, the gap between germline ends came to 13 bases. Germline CDR1 and CDR2: SGHRS and YFSETQ.

The J gene is TRBJ1-4, the V gene TRBV9; a possible D gene is TRBD1 (5 bases). Germline V gene lookup returns CDR1 SGDLS and CDR2 YYNGEE. CDR3 length equals 16 residues. The V end was cut by 0 bases, the J end by 1 base, with 10 bases between. DNA of the CDR3: TGTGCCAGCAGCGTAGTAGCGACAGAAACTAATGAAAAACTGTTTTTT. Translation gives CASSVVATETNEKLFF.

The chain uses TRBV29-1 and TRBJ1-2, with D possibly matching TRBD1 (5 bases). This CDR3 is 13 amino acids long. Trimming shortened V by 0 bases and J by 5 bases, and 10 bases separated the two germline ends. The germline V gene encodes CDR1 SQVTM and CDR2 ANQGSEA. This CDR3 reads CSVEDVGGYGYTF. The DNA of the CDR3 is TGCAGCGTTGAAGATGTCGGGGGATATGGCTACACCTTC.